The sequence of this T cell receptor beta chain was determined in a study of vaccination effects on CD4 cells after COVID-19. Study-level background: Both early and late time points after vaccination provided samples from a few convalescent patients. Samples collected post-vaccine were obtained a median of 72 days after the second dose. The study's findings and limits: Clonal contraction was marked in infection- and vaccine-induced clones late after vaccination.

In the case of this clone: Its antigen is unidentified.

TCRdb's copy holds only in-frame clones and misses some; the assay was immunoSEQ multiplex PCR. This sample has about 15,000 clones; over 70% occur once, and the top ten carry about 22%. Viral peptide pools were used in the ViraFEST assay to expand antigen-specific CD4+ T cells, and sequencing came afterward. Following culture for about ten days, CD4+ T cells were isolated. Convalescent patients had PCR-confirmed SARS-CoV-2 infection between March and December 2020. All study participants received two doses of BNT162b2 or mRNA-1273 vaccine. IL-2 medium supplanted half the medium on days 3 and 7. The length of the CDR3 is 14 residues. CDR1 LGHNA and CDR2 YNFKEQ come from the germline V gene. Germline trimming cut 4 bases from V and 3 bases from J; bases unmatched to any gene: 6.

The V and J genes are TRBV4-2 and TRBJ2-7; 7 positions agree with TRBD1. This specimen consisted of CD4+ T cells from PBMCs cultured with HCoV-NL63 spike peptides, obtained after COVID-19 vaccination. The TCR was taken from a human donor who had a prior SARS-CoV-2 infection. The CDR3 DNA reads TGTGCCAGCAGCCTCCGGGACAGTTACTACGAGCAGTACTTC. Residues: CASSLRDSYYEQYF.